Given below is one T cell receptor (beta chain) in context. Produced via immunoSEQ multiplex PCR; TCRdb's table is partial and in-frame only. The sample contains about 1.4 million clones, roughly 97% of which appear only once. Between the trimmed V and J ends, which lost 10 bases and 0 bases, there was a span of 17 bases. The CDR3 has 15 amino acids. Germline loops: CDR1 MNHNY, CDR2 SVGAGI (reference sequence). This entry comes from a study of shared clonotypes between healthy human individuals. This receptor was identified in a man aged 30 to 45 in good health. This chain uses TRBV6-6 with TRBJ2-3; possible D gene TRBD1, 5 bases. The source material was naive CD4+ T cells sorted from blood. Documented subset: CD45RA+ positively selected. CDR3 DNA: TGTGCCACCCAACCTCAGGGAACCAGCACAGATACGCAGTATTTT. Its protein product is CATQPQGTSTDTQYF.